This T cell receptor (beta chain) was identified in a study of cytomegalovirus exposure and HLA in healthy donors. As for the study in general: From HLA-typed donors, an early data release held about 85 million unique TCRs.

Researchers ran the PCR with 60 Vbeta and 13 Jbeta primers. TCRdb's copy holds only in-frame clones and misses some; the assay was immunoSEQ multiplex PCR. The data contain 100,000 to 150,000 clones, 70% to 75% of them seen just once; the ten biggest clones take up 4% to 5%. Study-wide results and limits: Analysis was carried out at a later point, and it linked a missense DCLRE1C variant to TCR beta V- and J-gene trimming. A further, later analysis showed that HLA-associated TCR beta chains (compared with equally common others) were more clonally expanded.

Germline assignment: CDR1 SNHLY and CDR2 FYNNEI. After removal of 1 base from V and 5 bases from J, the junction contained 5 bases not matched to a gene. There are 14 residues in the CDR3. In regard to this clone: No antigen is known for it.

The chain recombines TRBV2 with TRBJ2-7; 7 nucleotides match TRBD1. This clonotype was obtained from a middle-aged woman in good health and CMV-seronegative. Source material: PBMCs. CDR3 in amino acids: CASSEEGAINEQYF. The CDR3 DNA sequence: TGTGCCAGCAGTGAAGAGGGGGCGATCAACGAGCAGTACTTC. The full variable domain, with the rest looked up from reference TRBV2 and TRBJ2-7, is EPEVTQTPSHQVTQMGQEVILRCVPISNHLYFYWYRQILGQKVEFLVSFYNNEISEKSEIFDDQFSVERPDGSNFTLKIRSTKLEDSAMYFCASSEEGAINEQYFGPGTRLTVT.